This is a list of T cell receptor beta chains from one sample in a study of cytomegalovirus exposure and HLA in healthy donors. Repertoires were generated with immunoSEQ multiplex PCR, while TCRdb's copy carries only in-frame clones and drops some. The data show around 150,000 clones, with 79% seen just once and about 5.9% held by the top ten. The sequenced sample was PBMCs. All receptors derive from a middle-aged man in good health and CMV-seropositive. Both conserved end residues are part of each CDR3. D genes are given only for firm matches. For some rows the clone size is stated as once, few or many, or as a class when expanded; others skip it.

D gene	clone size	J gene	V gene	CDR3 protein
TRBD1	-	TRBJ2-2	TRBV6-1	CATGQGDTGELFF
-	-	TRBJ1-2	TRBV5-1	CASSMGSGGGYTF
-	-	TRBJ2-7	TRBV10-2	CASSGFPSGDAYEQYF
-	-	TRBJ2-7	TRBV6-5	CASSYSDRTPTYEQYF
-	-	TRBJ1-5	TRBV6-1	CASSGCSNQPQHF
TRBD1	-	TRBJ1-1	TRBV10-3	CAISPGQGNEAFF
-	-	TRBJ1-1	TRBV19	CASSGGGGPEAFF
-	-	TRBJ2-1	TRBV11-3	CASSLTFGGYNEQFF
-	-	TRBJ1-5	TRBV27	CASSSGTSSNQPQHF
TRBD2	-	TRBJ2-3	TRBV7-9	CASSLVWTSGSSDTQYF
TRBD1	few	TRBJ2-1	TRBV10-1	CASTKGGTGTHNEQFF
-	-	TRBJ2-5	TRBV5-1	CASSLMSGVAETQYF
-	-	TRBJ1-5	TRBV5-6	CASSLFQGNQPQHF
TRBD2	-	TRBJ2-7	TRBV10-3	CAISGTPLAGSSYEQYF
-	few	TRBJ1-5	TRBV6-6	CATSLDSNQPQHF
TRBD2	-	TRBJ2-7	TRBV6-1	CASRTSGNYEQYF
TRBD2	once	TRBJ2-5	TRBV18	CASSRAQTSGNQETQYF
-	-	TRBJ1-3	TRBV5-1	CASSSDSSGNTIYF
-	-	TRBJ1-6	TRBV6-1	CASRQARGSPLHF
TRBD2	-	TRBJ2-3	TRBV7-9	CASSLVPGGLDTQYF
-	-	TRBJ2-1	TRBV7-9	CSSSPDYSNEQFF
-	once	TRBJ2-1	TRBV7-2	CASSLLGPYYNEQFF
TRBD2	-	TRBJ2-1	TRBV5-1	CASSLVPGTSGTYNEQFF
-	-	TRBJ1-1	TRBV5-6	CASSLFDRMNTEAFF
-	-	-	TRBV4-2	CASSRRLARFYEQYF
-	-	-	TRBV27	CASSSGTGGPYEQYF
TRBD2	-	TRBJ2-5	TRBV11-2	CASSLVGLAVTQETQYF
TRBD1	once	TRBJ2-3	TRBV30	CAWSVLVAGGADTQYF
-	-	TRBJ2-7	TRBV2	CASKGGVGTGAYEQYF
TRBD1	-	TRBJ2-7	TRBV5-5	CASSPGTGSYEQYF
-	-	TRBJ1-4	TRBV29-1	CSVVVGGNEKLFF
TRBD1	-	TRBJ2-2	TRBV5-4	CASSLVMDRGTGELFF
-	-	TRBJ2-1	TRBV28	CASSLQTYSSYNEQFF
TRBD2	-	TRBJ2-2	TRBV11-2	CASSLDPGGDGELFF
-	-	TRBJ2-7	TRBV28	CASRDSLYEQYF
TRBD2	-	TRBJ2-7	TRBV11-2	CASSRRGTSGKGTMYEQYF
TRBD2	few	TRBJ2-7	TRBV14	CASSHRLAGGLSYEQYF
TRBD2	-	TRBJ2-7	TRBV5-1	CASSGGAGTYEQYF
-	-	TRBJ1-2	TRBV6-6	CASSYGAANYGYTF
TRBD1	-	TRBJ1-5	TRBV30	CAWSDGQGRNQPQHF
TRBD2	once	TRBJ2-1	TRBV2	CASTGLAGGTYNEQFF
-	-	TRBJ1-3	TRBV9	CASSVDGGGSGNTIYF
-	-	TRBJ2-7	TRBV15	CATSRVEGPGEQYF
-	-	TRBJ1-4	TRBV4-2	CASSQAGDEKLFF
-	-	TRBJ2-5	TRBV28	CASGGPGGTQYF
TRBD1	-	TRBJ1-2	TRBV30	CAWSGQGAWGGYTF
TRBD2	-	TRBJ2-5	TRBV7-3	CASSPTSAQETQYF
TRBD2	-	TRBJ2-7	TRBV7-9	CATRTSYEQYF
TRBD1	-	TRBJ1-4	TRBV15	CATSRAGQGVYLFF
TRBD1	-	TRBJ2-3	TRBV19	CASSIVGTVRTDTQYF
-	-	TRBJ2-1	TRBV29-1	CSVSGFYNEQFF
TRBD2	-	TRBJ2-5	TRBV7-9	CASSLPGREGETQYF
-	-	TRBJ1-1	TRBV5-1	CASSLGGAGAEAFF
-	-	TRBJ2-3	TRBV2	CASRRSGDTQYF
-	-	TRBJ2-1	TRBV7-9	CSSSLLTGPGRSNEQFF
TRBD1	-	TRBJ2-1	TRBV5-4	CASSLARGTVSNEQFF
TRBD2	once	TRBJ2-3	TRBV5-1	CASSRAGTSGRTDTQYF
TRBD2	-	TRBJ2-5	TRBV9	CASAKREGPETQYF
TRBD1	-	TRBJ1-1	TRBV19	CASSPRGYRGGKYEAFF
-	-	TRBJ1-6	TRBV6-1	CASSEVRIYNSPLHF